These T cell receptor beta chains were read from a single sample in a study of shared clonotypes between healthy human individuals. Assay: immunoSEQ multiplex PCR; the TCRdb copy retains only in-frame clones and omits some. This sample carries roughly 1.4 million clones, approximately 98.5% of them seen once, and the ten largest clones take about 0.35%. The source material was naive CD4+ T cells sorted from blood. These receptors all come from a man aged 30-40 years in good health. The CDR3 runs from the conserved cysteine through the conserved F or W. A D gene is named only where the DNA matches it firmly. Clone size, where shown, is once, few, many, or a class for clones that have expanded.

CDR3 length	V gene	clone size	J gene	D gene	CDR3 DNA	CDR3 protein
13	TRBV29-1	-	TRBJ2-7	TRBD1	TGCAGCGCCCGGACAGGGGGATCCTACGAGCAGTACTTC	CSARTGGSYEQYF
10	TRBV20-1	-	TRBJ2-5	-	TGCAGTGCCCCCCGAGAGACCCAGTACTTC	CSAPRETQYF
13	TRBV9	-	TRBJ1-1	-	TGTGCCAGCAGTTCGGCCCCGACCGCTGAAGCTTTCTTT	CASSSAPTAEAFF
18	TRBV2	once	TRBJ2-1	TRBD2	TGTGCCAGCAGTGTCCCGTCGACTAGCGGGAAGACCTACAATGAGCAGTTCTTC	CASSVPSTSGKTYNEQFF
14	TRBV2	-	TRBJ2-7	TRBD1	TGTGCCAGCAGTGAGCCAGGGGGCGCGAACTGGGAGTACTTC	CASSEPGGANWEYF
15	TRBV10-3	-	TRBJ2-1	TRBD2	TGTGCCATCAGTGAGGCTAGCGGGATTAGGGATGAGCAGTTCTTC	CAISEASGIRDEQFF
14	TRBV5-1	-	TRBJ1-1	-	TGCGCCAGCAGCTTCGGGGGAGGCGACACTGAAGCTTTCTTT	CASSFGGGDTEAFF
17	TRBV15	-	TRBJ2-7	-	TGTGCCACCAGCAGAGATTTGTCGTATAGCAACCCCTACGAGCAGTACTTC	CATSRDLSYSNPYEQYF
14	TRBV14	-	TRBJ2-2	-	TGTGCCAGCAGCACCCGACGGAACACCGGGGAGCTGTTTTTT	CASSTRRNTGELFF
15	TRBV15	-	TRBJ1-2	-	TGTGCCACCGAGGCAACCACCGGGGACCTTCGGGGCTACACCTTC	CATEATTGDLRGYTF
12	TRBV6-6	-	TRBJ2-7	-	TGTGCCAGCAGAGCAACTAGCCGCGAGCAGTACTTC	CASRATSREQYF
15	TRBV5-1	-	TRBJ1-4	-	TGCGCCAGCAGCGTGAGGACAGCAACTAATGAAAAACTGTTTTTT	CASSVRTATNEKLFF
14	TRBV9	-	TRBJ1-2	-	TGTGCCAGCAGCGTCGACGGTTATAACTATGGCTACACCTTC	CASSVDGYNYGYTF
14	TRBV2	-	TRBJ2-1	-	TGTGCCAGCAGTGAACGAACATCCTACAATGAGCAGTTCTTC	CASSERTSYNEQFF
16	TRBV15	-	TRBJ2-7	TRBD1	TGTGCCACCAGCAGAATCCCGGGACAGGGGCCCTACGAGCAGTACTTC	CATSRIPGQGPYEQYF
14	TRBV19	-	TRBJ2-2	-	TGTGCCAGTAGCGGGAGCCGCCTATCCGGGGAGCTGTTTTTT	CASSGSRLSGELFF
13	TRBV5-1	-	TRBJ2-7	TRBD2	TGCGCCAGCAGAGGCGGGAGAACGGGCGAGCAGTACTTC	CASRGGRTGEQYF
13	TRBV11-2	-	TRBJ2-1	-	TGTGCCTCGGGGGGACAGACCTACAATGAGCAGTTCTTC	CASGGQTYNEQFF
13	TRBV29-1	-	TRBJ1-5	-	TGCAGCGAAGAGCAGCTAAGCAATCAGCCCCAGCATTTT	CSEEQLSNQPQHF
17	TRBV9	-	TRBJ2-3	-	TGTGCCAGCTCCCCTCTAATGATAGCCACCGGCACAGATACGCAGTATTTT	CASSPLMIATGTDTQYF
14	TRBV6-1	-	TRBJ2-3	TRBD1	TGTGCCAGCAGAACGGGACAGATCACAGATACGCAGTATTTT	CASRTGQITDTQYF
14	TRBV7-8	once	TRBJ2-1	-	TGTGCCAGCAGCTTTAGGACGGACTACAATGAGCAGTTCTTC	CASSFRTDYNEQFF
16	TRBV11-3	-	TRBJ2-2	-	TGTGCCAGCAGCTCCAGCCGCATACAGGGCGCCGGGGAGCTGTTTTTT	CASSSSRIQGAGELFF
14	TRBV6-1	-	TRBJ2-1	-	TGTGCCAGCAGACCACCCGGGAGCCACAATGAGCAGTTCTTC	CASRPPGSHNEQFF
17	TRBV5-1	-	TRBJ2-1	TRBD2	TGCGCCAGCAGCTTGGCCCTCCTAGCGGGAGTAGTCAATGAGCAGTTCTTC	CASSLALLAGVVNEQFF